Listed below are T cell receptor beta chains from one sample, sequenced in a study of T cell responses to AZD1222 COVID-19 vaccine. Repertoires were generated with immunoSEQ multiplex PCR, while TCRdb's copy carries only in-frame clones and drops some. The repertoire includes more than 95,000 clones, about 89% of them detected once, and roughly 3.3% sits in the top ten. Material: peripheral blood, obtained 28 days after the second dose of the MenACWY control vaccine. Receptor source: an adult who received the MenACWY meningococcal vaccine as a control. Each CDR3 is given with its conserved first and last residue. The D gene is left open where the match is weak. Rows give clone size only sometimes, using once, few, many, or a class for an expanded clone.

d_call	v_call	clone_size	j_call	cdr3_aa	cdr3_nt
TRBD1	TRBV3-1/TRBV3-2	NA	TRBJ2-7	CASKRQGKFGFYEQYF	TGTGCCAGCAAGCGACAGGGTAAGTTTGGGTTCTACGAGCAGTACTTC
NA	TRBV19	NA	TRBJ2-3	CASSDTEHLSTDTQYF	TGTGCCAGTAGTGATACAGAACATTTAAGCACAGATACGCAGTATTTT
NA	TRBV15	NA	TRBJ2-1	CATSGLGGGLGHEQFF	TGTGCCACCAGTGGCTTGGGCGGGGGCCTCGGCCATGAGCAGTTCTTC
NA	TRBV21-1	NA	TRBJ1-3	CASSKDRDSSGNTIYF	TGTGCCAGCAGCAAAGACAGGGATAGCTCTGGAAACACCATATATTTT
TRBD2	TRBV3-1/TRBV3-2	NA	TRBJ2-2	CASSQALAGVTGELFF	TGTGCCAGCAGCCAAGCCCTAGCGGGGGTCACCGGGGAGCTGTTTTTT
NA	TRBV11-2	NA	TRBJ1-6	CASSLEFSDRFTLHF	TGTGCCAGCAGCTTAGAATTCTCAGATCGCTTCACCCTCCACTTT
TRBD2	TRBV4-3	NA	TRBJ2-3	CASSLALAALDTQYF	TGCGCCAGCAGCCTCGCGCTAGCGGCACTAGATACGCAGTATTTT
NA	TRBV28	NA	TRBJ2-1	CASSGGRANEQFF	TGTGCCAGCAGTGGGGGCCGGGCTAATGAGCAGTTCTTC
NA	TRBV6-5	NA	TRBJ1-1	CASKNRYTEAFF	TGTGCCAGCAAGAACAGATACACTGAAGCTTTCTTT
NA	TRBV19	NA	TRBJ1-3	CASSILGAASGNTIYF	TGTGCCAGTAGTATATTGGGAGCCGCCTCTGGAAACACCATATATTTT
NA	TRBV2	once	TRBJ1-4	CASRGHFNEKLFF	TGTGCCAGCAGGGGACATTTTAATGAAAAACTGTTTTTT
NA	TRBV5-1	NA	TRBJ2-3	CASTARLSTDTQYF	TGCGCCAGCACGGCCCGGCTTTCCACAGATACGCAGTATTTT
NA	TRBV10-2	NA	TRBJ1-1	CASSESTLGGPRLNDPVSTEAFF	TGCGCCAGCAGTGAGTCGACTCTGGGTGGTCCACGGCTTAACGACCCAGTTAGCACTGAAGCTTTCTTT
NA	TRBV7-9	NA	TRBJ1-5	CASSPSGVQPQHF	TGTGCCAGCAGCCCATCAGGGGTTCAGCCCCAGCATTTT
NA	TRBV7-9	NA	TRBJ1-6	CASSLGQGLDNSPLHF	TGTGCCAGCAGCTTAGGGCAGGGGCTCGATAATTCACCCCTCCACTTT
NA	TRBV29-1	NA	TRBJ2-2	CSVNTELTNTGELFF	TGCAGCGTGAATACAGAGCTCACGAACACCGGGGAGCTGTTTTTT
NA	TRBV7-9	NA	TRBJ2-7	CASSQGLGEQYF	TGTGCCAGCAGCCAAGGGCTAGGTGAGCAGTACTTC
NA	TRBV28	NA	TRBJ2-7	CASSPSSVGTQYF	TGTGCCAGCAGCCCCTCCTCGGTTGGTACCCAGTACTTC
NA	TRBV4-3	NA	TRBJ1-4	CASPYSGKNEKLFF	TGCGCCAGCCCATACTCAGGCAAGAATGAAAAACTGTTTTTT
NA	TRBV6-6	NA	TRBJ1-1	CGSGQFMNTEAFF	TGTGGATCGGGGCAGTTCATGAACACTGAAGCTTTCTTT
NA	TRBV18	once	TRBJ1-1	CASSPSQTTEAFF	TGTGCCAGCTCACCATCACAAACCACTGAAGCTTTCTTT
NA	TRBV5-1	few	TRBJ2-7	CASSLGRTAYEQYF	TGCGCCAGCAGCCTAGGACGGACGGCCTACGAGCAGTACTTC
NA	TRBV2	NA	TRBJ1-1	CASSEASRGNTEAFF	TGTGCCAGCAGTGAGGCCAGCCGCGGGAACACTGAAGCTTTCTTT
TRBD1	TRBV29-1	NA	TRBJ2-3	CSVGSRQGSNTDTQYF	TGCAGCGTTGGATCCCGACAGGGGTCGAACACAGATACGCAGTATTTT
NA	TRBV30	few	TRBJ2-2	CAWGRRTNTGELFF	TGTGCCTGGGGGAGGAGGACCAACACCGGGGAGCTGTTTTTT
NA	TRBV2	NA	TRBJ1-2	CASSEGRRGGYTF	TGTGCCAGCAGTGAAGGGAGAAGGGGAGGCTACACCTTC
NA	TRBV7-2	NA	TRBJ1-3	CASSLAPVASGNTIYF	TGTGCCAGCAGCTTAGCCCCGGTGGCCTCTGGAAACACCATATATTTT
NA	TRBV11-2	NA	TRBJ2-7	CASSHRSPRGRQYF	TGTGCCAGCAGCCACAGGTCTCCCCGGGGTCGGCAGTACTTC
NA	TRBV4-3	once	TRBJ1-5	CASSQDVPSQGDQPQHF	TGCGCCAGCAGCCAAGATGTGCCGTCCCAAGGCGATCAGCCCCAGCATTTT
NA	TRBV29-1	once	TRBJ2-7	CSTRWGYEQYF	TGCAGCACACGGTGGGGCTACGAGCAGTACTTC
TRBD1	TRBV6-6	NA	TRBJ1-2	CASRRTGENYGYTF	TGTGCCAGCCGCAGGACAGGGGAAAACTATGGCTACACCTTC
NA	TRBV7-9	NA	TRBJ2-7	CASSSRASYEQYF	TGTGCCAGCAGCTCACGGGCCTCTTACGAGCAGTACTTC
NA	TRBV13	NA	TRBJ1-2	CASSLLGDGYTF	TGTGCCAGCAGCTTATTAGGGGATGGCTACACCTTC